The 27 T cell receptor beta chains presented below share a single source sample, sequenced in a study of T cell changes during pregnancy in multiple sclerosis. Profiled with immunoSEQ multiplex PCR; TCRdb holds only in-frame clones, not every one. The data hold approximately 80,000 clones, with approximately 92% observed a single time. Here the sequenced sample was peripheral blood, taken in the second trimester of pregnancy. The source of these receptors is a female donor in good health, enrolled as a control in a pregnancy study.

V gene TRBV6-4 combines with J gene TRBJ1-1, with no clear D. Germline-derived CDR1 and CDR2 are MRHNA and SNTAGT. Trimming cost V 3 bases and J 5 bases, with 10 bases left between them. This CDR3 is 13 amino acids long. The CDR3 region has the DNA TGTGCCAGCAGTGAGCGGAGATCGACTGAAGCTTTCTTT. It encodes CASSERRSTEAFF.

CDR3 bases: TGCGCCAGCAGCCAAGATACGTTTCAGGGAGAAGCTTTCTTT. Its protein is CASSQDTFQGEAFF. This chain connects TRBV4-3 to TRBJ1-1; maybe TRBD1 (5 bases). V was pared by 0 bases and J by 8 bases, with 13 bases between. The germline V gene encodes CDR1 LGHNA and CDR2 YSLEER. This CDR3 is built from 14 residues.

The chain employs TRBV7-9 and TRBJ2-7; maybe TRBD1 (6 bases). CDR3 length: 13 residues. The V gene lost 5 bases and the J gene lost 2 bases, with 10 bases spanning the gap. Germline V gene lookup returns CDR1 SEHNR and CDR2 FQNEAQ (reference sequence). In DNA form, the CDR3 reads TGTGCCAGCAGCCCCGGACAGACCTACGAGCAGTACTTC. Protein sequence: CASSPGQTYEQYF.

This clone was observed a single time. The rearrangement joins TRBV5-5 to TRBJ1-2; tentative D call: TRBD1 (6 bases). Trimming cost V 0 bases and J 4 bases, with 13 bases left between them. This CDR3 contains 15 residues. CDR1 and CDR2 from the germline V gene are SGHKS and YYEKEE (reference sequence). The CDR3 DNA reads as TGTGCCAGCAGCTTGGATTTAGGGGGGGCCTATGGCTACACCTTC. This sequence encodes CASSLDLGGAYGYTF.

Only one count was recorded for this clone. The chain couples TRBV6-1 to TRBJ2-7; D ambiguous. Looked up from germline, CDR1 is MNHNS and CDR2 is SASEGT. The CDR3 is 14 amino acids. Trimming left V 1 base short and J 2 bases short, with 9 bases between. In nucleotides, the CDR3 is TGTGCCAGCAGTGAAGAGGCAGGAACCTACGAGCAGTACTTC. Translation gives CASSEEAGTYEQYF.

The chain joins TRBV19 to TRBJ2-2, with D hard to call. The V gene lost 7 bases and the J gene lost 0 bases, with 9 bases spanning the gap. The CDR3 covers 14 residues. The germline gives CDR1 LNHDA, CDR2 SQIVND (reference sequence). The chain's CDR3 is CASMVQANTGELFF. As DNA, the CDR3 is TGTGCCAGTATGGTCCAGGCGAACACCGGGGAGCTGTTTTTT. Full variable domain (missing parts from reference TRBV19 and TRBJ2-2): DGGITQSPKYLFRKEGQNVTLSCEQNLNHDAMYWYRQDPGQGLRLIYYSQIVNDFQKGDIAEGYSVSREKKESFPLTVTSAQKNPTAFYLCASMVQANTGELFFGEGSRLTVL.

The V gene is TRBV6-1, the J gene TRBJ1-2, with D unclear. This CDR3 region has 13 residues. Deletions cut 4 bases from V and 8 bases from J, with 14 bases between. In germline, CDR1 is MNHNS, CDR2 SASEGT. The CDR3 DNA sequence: TGTGCCAGCAGTGGAGGGTATGGTTTCGGCTACACCTTC. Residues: CASSGGYGFGYTF.

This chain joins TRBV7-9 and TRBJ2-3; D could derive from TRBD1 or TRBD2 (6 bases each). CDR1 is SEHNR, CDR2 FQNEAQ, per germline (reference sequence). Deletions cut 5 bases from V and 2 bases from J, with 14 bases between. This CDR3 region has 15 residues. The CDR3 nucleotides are TGTGCCAGCAGCGTAGGGGGGCGTCTCACAGATACGCAGTATTTT. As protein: CASSVGGRLTDTQYF. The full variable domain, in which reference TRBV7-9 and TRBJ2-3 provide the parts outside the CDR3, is DTGVSQNPRHKITKRGQNVTFRCDPISEHNRLYWYRQTLGQGPEFLTYFQNEAQLEKSRLLSDRFSAERPKGSFSTLEIQRTEQGDSAMYLCASSVGGRLTDTQYFGPGTRLTVL.

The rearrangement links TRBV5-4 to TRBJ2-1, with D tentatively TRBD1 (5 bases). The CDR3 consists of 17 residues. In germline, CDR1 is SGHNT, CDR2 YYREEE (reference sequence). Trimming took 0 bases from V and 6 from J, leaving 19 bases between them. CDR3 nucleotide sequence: TGTGCCAGCAGCTTGGGTCAGGGCACCCCCCCTGTCAATGAGCAGTTCTTC. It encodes CASSLGQGTPPVNEQFF.

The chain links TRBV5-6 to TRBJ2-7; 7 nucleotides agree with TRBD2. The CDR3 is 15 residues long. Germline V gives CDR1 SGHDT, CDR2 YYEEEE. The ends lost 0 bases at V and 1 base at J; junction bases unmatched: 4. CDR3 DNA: TGTGCCAGCAGCTTGGCGGGAGGAGGATCCTACGAGCAGTACTTC. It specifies CASSLAGGGSYEQYF.

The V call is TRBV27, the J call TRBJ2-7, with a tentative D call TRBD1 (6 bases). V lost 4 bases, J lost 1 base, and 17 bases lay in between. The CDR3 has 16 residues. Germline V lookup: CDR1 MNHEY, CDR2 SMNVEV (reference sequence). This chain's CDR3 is CASSWGGRGPSYEQYF. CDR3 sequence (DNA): TGTGCCAGCAGTTGGGGCGGCAGGGGTCCTTCCTACGAGCAGTACTTC.

In DNA form, the CDR3 reads TGTGCCAGCAGCCAGAGGGCCAGACGGCATCTGGACACCATATATTTT. As protein: CASSQRARRHLDTIYF. V usage is TRBV5-8 and J usage is TRBJ1-3; unclear D gene. Trimming removed 4 bases from V and 8 bases from J, with 22 bases in between. The length of the CDR3 is 16 residues. Germline CDR1 is SGHTS and CDR2 is YDEGEE. Together with reference TRBV5-8 and TRBJ1-3, the CDR3 gives the full variable domain: EAGVTQSPTHLIKTRGQQATLRCSPISGHTSVYWYQQALGLGLQFLLWYDEGEERNRGNFPPRFSGRQFPNYSSELNVNALELEDSALYLCASSQRARRHLDTIYFGEGSWLTVV.

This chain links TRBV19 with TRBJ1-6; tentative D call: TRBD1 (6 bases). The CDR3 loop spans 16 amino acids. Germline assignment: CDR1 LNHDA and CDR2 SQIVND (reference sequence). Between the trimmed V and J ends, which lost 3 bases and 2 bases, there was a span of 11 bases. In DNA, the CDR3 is TGTGCCAGTAGTATTACGGACAGCACCTATAATTCACCCCTCCACTTT. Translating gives CASSITDSTYNSPLHF.

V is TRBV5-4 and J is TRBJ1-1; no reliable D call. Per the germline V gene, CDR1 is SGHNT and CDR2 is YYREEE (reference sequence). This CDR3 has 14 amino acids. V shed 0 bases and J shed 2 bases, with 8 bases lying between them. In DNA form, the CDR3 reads TGTGCCAGCAGCTTGGGCGGGCTAAACACTGAAGCTTTCTTT. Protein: CASSLGGLNTEAFF.

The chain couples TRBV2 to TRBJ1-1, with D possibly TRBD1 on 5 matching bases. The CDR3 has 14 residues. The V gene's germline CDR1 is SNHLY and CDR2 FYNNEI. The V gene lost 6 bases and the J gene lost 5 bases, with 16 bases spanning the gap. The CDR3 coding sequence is TGTGCCAGCAGGGTTCGCAGGGATGGTACTGAAGCTTTCTTT. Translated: CASRVRRDGTEAFF. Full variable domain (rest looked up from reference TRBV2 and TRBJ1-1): EPEVTQTPSHQVTQMGQEVILRCVPISNHLYFYWYRQILGQKVEFLVSFYNNEISEKSEIFDDQFSVERPDGSNFTLKIRSTKLEDSAMYFCASRVRRDGTEAFFGQGTRLTVV.

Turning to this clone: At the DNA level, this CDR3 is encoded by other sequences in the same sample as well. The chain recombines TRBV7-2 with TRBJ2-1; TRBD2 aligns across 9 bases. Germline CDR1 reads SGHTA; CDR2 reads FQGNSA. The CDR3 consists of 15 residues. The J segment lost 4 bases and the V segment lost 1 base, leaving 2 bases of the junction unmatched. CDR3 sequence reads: CASSLVAGVYNEQFF. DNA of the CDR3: TGTGCCAGCAGCTTAGTAGCGGGAGTTTACAATGAGCAGTTCTTC.

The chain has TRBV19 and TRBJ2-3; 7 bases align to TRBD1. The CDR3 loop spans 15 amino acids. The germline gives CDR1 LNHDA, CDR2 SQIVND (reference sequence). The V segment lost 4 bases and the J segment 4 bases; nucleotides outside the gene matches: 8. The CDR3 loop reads CASSSDDRVSDTQYF. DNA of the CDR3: TGTGCCAGTAGTAGCGATGACAGGGTTTCAGATACGCAGTATTTT.

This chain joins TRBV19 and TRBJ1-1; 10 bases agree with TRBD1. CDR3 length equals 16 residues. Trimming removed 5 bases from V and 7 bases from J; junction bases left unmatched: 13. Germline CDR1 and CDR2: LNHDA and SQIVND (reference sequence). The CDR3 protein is CASSSPPDRGFGEAFF. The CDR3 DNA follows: TGTGCCAGTAGTTCCCCCCCGGACAGGGGGTTTGGTGAAGCTTTCTTT.

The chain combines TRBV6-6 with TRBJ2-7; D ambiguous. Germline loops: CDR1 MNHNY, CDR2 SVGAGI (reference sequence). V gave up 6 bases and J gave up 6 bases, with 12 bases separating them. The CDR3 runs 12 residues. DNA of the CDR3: TGTGCCAGCAGCCTCCCCCAGCGCGAGCAGTACTTC. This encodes CASSLPQREQYF.

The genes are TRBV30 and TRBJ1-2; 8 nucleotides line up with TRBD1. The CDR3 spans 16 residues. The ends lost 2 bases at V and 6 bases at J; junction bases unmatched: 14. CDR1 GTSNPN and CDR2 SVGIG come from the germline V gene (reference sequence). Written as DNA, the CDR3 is TGTGCCTGGAGTCCTCTCCCCGAGACAGGGGAGCATGGCTACACCTTC. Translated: CAWSPLPETGEHGYTF.

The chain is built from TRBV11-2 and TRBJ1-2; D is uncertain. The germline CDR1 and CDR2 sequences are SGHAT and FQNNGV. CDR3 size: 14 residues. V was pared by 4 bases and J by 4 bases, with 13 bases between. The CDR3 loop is CASSSRLGVYGYTF. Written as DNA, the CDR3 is TGTGCCAGCAGCTCAAGGCTAGGAGTCTATGGCTACACCTTC.

DNA of the CDR3: TGTGCCAGCAGCCAAGAACGTGTAGGCGGGGGAAACCAAGAGACCCAGTACTTC. It specifies CASSQERVGGGNQETQYF. This chain uses TRBV4-2 with TRBJ2-5; 7 nucleotides match TRBD2. CDR1 LGHNA and CDR2 YNFKEQ come from the germline V gene. J gave up 0 bases and V 0 bases, and 10 bases lay outside the gene matches. The CDR3 has 18 residues.

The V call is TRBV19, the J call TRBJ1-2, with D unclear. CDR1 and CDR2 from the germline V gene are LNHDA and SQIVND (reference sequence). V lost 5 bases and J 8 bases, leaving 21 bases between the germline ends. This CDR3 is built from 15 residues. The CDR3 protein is CASSLGKAVTYGYTF. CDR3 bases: TGTGCCAGTAGTCTAGGGAAGGCGGTGACTTACGGCTACACCTTC.

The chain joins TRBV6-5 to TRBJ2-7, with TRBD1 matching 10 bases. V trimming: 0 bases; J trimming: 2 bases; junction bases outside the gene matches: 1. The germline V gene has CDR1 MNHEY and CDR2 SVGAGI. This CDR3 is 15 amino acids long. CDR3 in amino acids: CASSYSGQGTYEQYF. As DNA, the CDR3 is TGTGCCAGCAGTTACTCGGGACAGGGGACCTACGAGCAGTACTTC.

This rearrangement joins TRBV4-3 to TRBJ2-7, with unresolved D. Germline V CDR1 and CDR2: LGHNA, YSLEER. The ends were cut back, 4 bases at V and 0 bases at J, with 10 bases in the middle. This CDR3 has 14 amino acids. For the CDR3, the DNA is TGCGCCAGCAGCCGTTCATCCAGCTCCTACGAGCAGTACTTC. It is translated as CASSRSSSSYEQYF.

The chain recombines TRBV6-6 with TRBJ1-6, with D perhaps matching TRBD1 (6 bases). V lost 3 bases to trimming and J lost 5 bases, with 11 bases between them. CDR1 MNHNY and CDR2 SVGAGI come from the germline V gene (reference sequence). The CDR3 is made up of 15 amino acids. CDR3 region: CASSYYRDNNSPLHF. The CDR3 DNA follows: TGTGCCAGCAGTTATTACCGGGACAATAATTCACCCCTCCACTTT.

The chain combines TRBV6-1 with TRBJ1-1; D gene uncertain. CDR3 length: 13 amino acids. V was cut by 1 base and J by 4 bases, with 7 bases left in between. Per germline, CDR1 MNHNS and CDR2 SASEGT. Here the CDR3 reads CASSEDLATEAFF. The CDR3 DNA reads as TGTGCCAGCAGTGAAGATCTAGCCACTGAAGCTTTCTTT.